The next 17 T cell receptor beta chains were all read from a single sample in a study of cytomegalovirus exposure and HLA in healthy donors. Primers for the PCR totalled 60 Vbeta and 13 Jbeta. Sequenced by immunoSEQ multiplex PCR; TCRdb stores in-frame clones only, minus some. The table lists 150,000 to 200,000 clones, 75% to 80% of them singletons. Material for sequencing was PBMCs. Receptor source: a woman between 25 and 40 years old in good health and CMV-seropositive.

The chain joins TRBV2 to TRBJ2-2, with TRBD2 matching 8 bases. The germline V gene encodes CDR1 SNHLY and CDR2 FYNNEI. CDR3 length: 15 residues. V was pared by 5 bases and J by 2 bases, with 4 bases of the junction left unmatched. The CDR3 sequence: CASSYIAGNTGELFF. The DNA of the CDR3 is TGTGCCAGCAGTTATATAGCGGGAAACACCGGGGAGCTGTTTTTT.

The CDR3 spells CASSLVWASGDSYEQYF. CDR3 DNA: TGTGCCAGCAGCTTAGTGTGGGCTAGCGGGGATTCCTACGAGCAGTACTTC. The chain has TRBV7-2 and TRBJ2-7; the match to TRBD2 covers 9 bases. The V and J ends lost 1 base and 1 base, in that order; junction bases with no gene match: 8. Germline-derived CDR1 and CDR2 are SGHTA and FQGNSA. This CDR3 has 17 amino acids.

In this sample, this clone turned up a few times. V is TRBV2 and J is TRBJ2-1; D is perhaps TRBD2 (6 bases). Per the germline V gene, CDR1 is SNHLY and CDR2 is FYNNEI. The ends were cut back, 9 bases at V and 4 bases at J, with 10 bases in the middle. The CDR3 consists of 12 residues. The CDR3 DNA reads as TGTGCCAGTACTAGCAGATACAATGAGCAGTTCTTC. Its protein is CASTSRYNEQFF. The full variable domain, with the rest looked up from reference TRBV2 and TRBJ2-1, is EPEVTQTPSHQVTQMGQEVILRCVPISNHLYFYWYRQILGQKVEFLVSFYNNEISEKSEIFDDQFSVERPDGSNFTLKIRSTKLEDSAMYFCASTSRYNEQFFGPGTRLTVL.

This chain links TRBV7-2 with TRBJ1-1, with D tentatively TRBD1 (5 bases). Trimming left V 3 bases short and J 0 bases short, with 11 bases between. The germline CDR1 and CDR2 sequences are SGHTA and FQGNSA. The CDR3 covers 15 residues. DNA for the CDR3: TGTGCCAGCAGCTTGACAGACGGACTGAACACTGAAGCTTTCTTT. This encodes CASSLTDGLNTEAFF.

The gene calls are TRBV5-4 and TRBJ1-1; D is ambiguous. Trimming pared 1 base from V and 8 bases from J, leaving 6 bases between. CDR3 length: 11 amino acids. Germline V lookup: CDR1 SGHNT, CDR2 YYREEE (reference sequence). The CDR3 sequence: CASSLSGEAFF. The CDR3 nucleotides read TGTGCCAGCAGCTTGTCGGGAGAAGCTTTCTTT.

This sequence joins TRBV7-2 and TRBJ2-7; TRBD1 aligns across 7 bases. Germline V gives CDR1 SGHTA, CDR2 FQGNSA. V lost 4 bases to trimming and J lost 2 bases; unmatched junction nucleotides: 5. The CDR3 loop spans 14 amino acids. The CDR3 region is CASSSRTGAYEQYF. CDR3 DNA: TGTGCCAGCAGCTCACGGACAGGTGCCTACGAGCAGTACTTC.

The V and J genes are TRBV15 and TRBJ2-2; the match to TRBD2 covers 11 bases. CDR1 and CDR2 from the germline V gene are LNHNV and YYDKDF (reference sequence). The V gene end was trimmed by 9 bases and the J gene end by 0 bases; junction bases not matched to a gene: 9. This CDR3 spans 17 amino acids. CDR3 amino acids: CATRWASGGPNTGELFF. CDR3 nucleotide sequence: TGTGCCACGCGTTGGGCTAGCGGGGGGCCGAACACCGGGGAGCTGTTTTTT.

The rearrangement uses TRBV5-4 and TRBJ2-1; 14 bases fit TRBD2. The germline CDR1 and CDR2 sequences are SGHNT and YYREEE (reference sequence). CDR3 length equals 16 residues. J gave up 8 bases and V 0 bases, and 4 bases lay outside the gene matches. This CDR3 is CASSLEGTSGGYEQFF. The CDR3 DNA reads as TGTGCCAGCAGCTTGGAAGGGACTAGCGGGGGCTATGAGCAGTTCTTC.

The chain is built from TRBV12-5 and TRBJ2-3; 12 bases match TRBD1. V shed 4 bases, J shed 5 bases, and the junction held 10 bases outside the gene matches. CDR1 and CDR2 from the germline V gene are LGHNT and FRNRAP. The CDR3 runs to 17 residues. CDR3 sequence reads: CASGWGFRDRGLDTQYF. In nucleotides, the CDR3 is TGTGCTAGTGGTTGGGGATTCCGGGACAGGGGGCTAGATACGCAGTATTTT.

The table lists this clone with a few counts. The chain joins TRBV5-5 to TRBJ2-1; 7 bases map to TRBD1. J was trimmed by 4 bases and V by 4 bases; bases with no gene match: 8. Germline CDR1 SGHKS, CDR2 YYEKEE (reference sequence). The CDR3 covers 15 residues. CDR3 sequence (DNA): TGTGCCAGCAGCACCCGGGACAGTACTTACAATGAGCAGTTCTTC. This translates into CASSTRDSTYNEQFF. The variable domain in full, completed from reference TRBV5-5 and TRBJ2-1, reads DAGVTQSPTHLIKTRGQQVTLRCSPISGHKSVSWYQQVLGQGPQFIFQYYEKEERGRGNFPDRFSARQFPNYSSELNVNALLLGDSALYLCASSTRDSTYNEQFFGPGTRLTVL.

This sequence joins TRBV27 and TRBJ2-1; 8 positions agree with TRBD2. V lost 5 bases to trimming and J lost 4 bases; unmatched junction nucleotides: 10. This CDR3 spans 16 amino acids. Germline V CDR1 and CDR2: MNHEY, SMNVEV (reference sequence). CDR3 sequence reads: CASSPTTGLGYNEQFF. CDR3 nucleotides: TGTGCCAGCAGTCCAACAACGGGACTAGGGTACAATGAGCAGTTCTTC.

This clone was seen once. The chain recombines TRBV7-9 with TRBJ2-7; 7 nucleotides line up with TRBD1. This CDR3 region has 13 residues. V shed 5 bases, J shed 6 bases, and the junction held 7 bases outside the gene matches. CDR1 SEHNR and CDR2 FQNEAQ come from the germline V gene (reference sequence). The CDR3 region has the DNA TGTGCCAGCAGCCGAGGGACAGTCTCCGAGCAGTACTTC. Protein product: CASSRGTVSEQYF.

The V and J genes are TRBV4-3 and TRBJ1-2; maybe TRBD1 (6 bases). V was cut by 1 base and J by 4 bases, with 13 bases left in between. CDR1 is LGHNA and CDR2 is YSLEER in the germline V gene. CDR3 length equals 15 residues. In nucleotides, the CDR3 is TGCGCCAGCAGCCAAGGGGACACCTCCTCCTATGGCTACACCTTC. Its translation: CASSQGDTSSYGYTF.

Details on this clone: The germline gene is not matched at one end of the junction; a read error may be the cause. The chain recombines TRBV7-7 with TRBJ2-7; 7 nucleotides align to TRBD2. The germline gives CDR1 SSHAT, CDR2 FNYEAQ (reference sequence). This CDR3 contains 14 residues. In DNA form, the CDR3 reads TGTGCTAGCAGCTTAGCCCACGGGGGGTACGAGCAGTACTTC. Amino acids: CASSLAHGGYEQYF.

The chain couples TRBV23-1 to TRBJ1-3; TRBD1 matches at 7 bases. Being an ORF, TRBV23-1 has a function that is uncertain. CDR3 length equals 21 residues. Germline trimming cut 0 bases from V and 0 bases from J; bases unmatched to any gene: 17. Here the CDR3 DNA reads TGCGCCAGCAGTCAATCCACGGCCGCTTCCAGGGGGGAAACCTCTGGAAACACCATATATTTT. Translating gives CASSQSTAASRGETSGNTIYF.

In DNA, the CDR3 is TGCGCCAGCAGCTTGGAGGCCGACAGGGGGCGTCAGCCCCAGCATTTT. Protein product: CASSLEADRGRQPQHF. This chain connects TRBV5-1 to TRBJ1-5, with 10 bases fitting TRBD1. The CDR3 spans 16 residues. Trimming removed 0 bases from V and 6 bases from J; junction bases left unmatched: 6. Germline loops: CDR1 SGHRS, CDR2 YFSETQ.

This rearrangement joins TRBV4-1 to TRBJ1-3, with TRBD1 matching over 7 bases. The CDR3 extends over 14 amino acids. The germline CDR1 and CDR2 sequences are MGHRA and YSYEKL. V lost 1 base, J lost 4 bases, and 1 base stayed unmatched. This CDR3 reads CASSQVDRGNTIYF. The CDR3 bases are TGCGCCAGCAGCCAAGTGGACAGGGGAAACACCATATATTTT.